The present entry profiles one TCR beta chain with its context. It was RNA transcripts that yielded the amplified TCR beta CDR3 regions. The study used the HTBI primer set for a first-round RT-PCR of the TCR CDR3. TCRdb independently ran MiXCR on the multiplex PCR reads; one entry per CDR3 protein. The sample records almost 500,000 distinct CDR3 sequences, around a fifth being singletons. The data were obtained in a study of T cells in Graves' hyperthyroidism and ophthalmopathy. CDR3 size: 13 residues. Germline assignment: CDR1 SGHRS and CDR2 YFSETQ. Trimming left V 4 bases short and J 1 base short, with 8 bases between.

The chain is built from TRBV5-1 and TRBJ1-1; possible D gene TRBD1, 5 bases. This sequence originates from a woman between 65 and 79 years old with Graves' ophthalmopathy. Sample: blood. The CDR3 sequence is CASSKGTNTEAFF. The CDR3 nucleotides are TGCGCCAGCAGCAAGGGGACGAACACTGAAGCTTTCTTT.